These 20 T cell receptor beta chains were sequenced from one sample in a study of spatial heterogeneity in lung cancer. Time point reported: sample taken at primary tumor resection. Sequencing was performed on whole RNA extracted from tumor and nontumor lung tissue, or from frozen PBMC, and the material was left unsorted. TCRdb re-called the 5' RACE reads with MiXCR, one entry per CDR3 protein. The sample yields roughly 39,000 distinct CDR3 sequences, 6.5% to 9.5% seen once. Here the sequenced sample was PBMCs, taken at surgery. The receptors here all came from a male donor with early-stage non-small cell lung cancer.

This clonotype was recorded many times. J is TRBJ1-3 and V is TRBV6-5; no clear D gene. This CDR3 comprises 14 residues. CDR1 and CDR2 (germline): MNHEY, SVGAGI. The V end was cut by 5 bases, the J end by 0 bases, with 8 bases between. Here the CDR3 DNA reads TGTGCCAGCAGTCCCGAGGCCTCTGGAAACACCATATATTTT. Its protein is CASSPEASGNTIYF.

For this clonotype: Here the CDR3 omits its conserved ending phenylalanine or tryptophan, so a read error is the likely source. The V call is TRBV13, the J call TRBJ2-5; no reliable D call. Germline V gives CDR1 PRHDT, CDR2 FYEKMQ (reference sequence). The CDR3 runs 14 residues. With 0 bases removed from V and 1 base from J, the gap between germline ends came to 6 bases. The CDR3 is CASSLGAAQETQYY. In nucleotides, the CDR3 is TGTGCCAGCAGCTTAGGTGCAGCCCAAGAGACCCAGTACTAC.

This clonotype was observed many times. The chain links TRBV9 to TRBJ1-1, with 8 bases aligning to TRBD1. Germline V gene sequence: CDR1 SGDLS, CDR2 YYNGEE. The CDR3 spans 17 residues. With 4 bases clipped from V and 0 bases from J, the junction kept 11 bases outside the gene matches. Written as DNA, the CDR3 is TGTGCCAGCAGCTCAGGGCTGCAGGGGGCCGTGAACACTGAAGCTTTCTTT. Its protein product is CASSSGLQGAVNTEAFF.

This clonotype was recorded a few times. Here the CDR3 reads CAISDSTRGSYNEQFF. The CDR3 DNA is TGTGCCATCAGTGATTCCACGAGGGGGTCCTACAATGAGCAGTTCTTC. The genes are TRBV10-3 and TRBJ2-1; D perhaps matches TRBD1 (6 bases). Trimming took 3 bases from V and 1 from J, leaving 13 bases between them. The germline V gene encodes CDR1 ENHRY and CDR2 SYGVKD. The CDR3 sequence is 16 residues long.

The chain links TRBV5-1 to TRBJ2-3; possibly TRBD2 for D (5 bases). Deletions cut 0 bases from V and 2 bases from J, with 13 bases between. This CDR3 has 16 residues. Germline V gene lookup returns CDR1 SGHRS and CDR2 YFSETQ. CDR3 nucleotide sequence: TGCGCCAGCAGCTTGGGGCTAGCCGAATCCACAGATACGCAGTATTTT. It codes for CASSLGLAESTDTQYF. Using reference TRBV5-1 and TRBJ2-3 for the parts outside the CDR3, the full variable domain is KAGVTQTPRYLIKTRGQQVTLSCSPISGHRSVSWYQQTPGQGLQFLFEYFSETQRNKGNFPGRFSGRQFSNSRSEMNVSTLELGDSALYLCASSLGLAESTDTQYFGPGTRLTVL.

This clonotype was counted ten times or more. The V and J genes are TRBV5-5 and TRBJ1-6; D ambiguous. The CDR3 is 16 amino acids. The V gene lost 0 bases and the J gene lost 0 bases, with 7 bases spanning the gap. Germline V gives CDR1 SGHKS, CDR2 YYEKEE (reference sequence). In nucleotides, the CDR3 is TGTGCCAGCAGCTTGGAAGGGAGCTCCTATAATTCACCCCTCCACTTT. Its translation: CASSLEGSSYNSPLHF.

This clonotype was counted many times. Germline and junction disagree at one end, which may indicate a read error. The chain links TRBV7-9 to TRBJ2-3; maybe TRBD2 (5 bases). This CDR3 has 13 residues. Germline loops: CDR1 SEHNR, CDR2 FQNEAQ (reference sequence). The CDR3 DNA is TGTGCCAGCAGCCTAGCAAGCACAGATACGCAGTATTTT. Translation gives CASSLASTDTQYF.

This clonotype was counted ten times or more. This chain uses TRBV12-3 or TRBV12-4 with TRBJ2-4; 10 nucleotides match TRBD1. V lost 4 bases to trimming and J lost 13 bases; unmatched junction nucleotides: 13. The CDR3 loop spans 15 amino acids. This CDR3 is CASSSGQGRGSGQYF. In DNA form, the CDR3 reads TGTGCCAGCAGTTCGGGACAGGGGCGCGGGAGTGGGCAGTACTTC.

This chain connects TRBV6-5 to TRBJ2-2, with 9 bases matching TRBD1. The CDR3 is made up of 15 amino acids. The germline V gene has CDR1 MNHEY and CDR2 SVGAGI. Trimming cost V 6 bases and J 4 bases; bases outside gene matches: 6. The CDR3: CASSPGTGRTGELFF. CDR3 DNA: TGTGCCAGCAGCCCCGGGACAGGGCGCACCGGGGAGCTGTTTTTT.

In its sample, this clonotype was seen many times. The chain employs TRBV3-1 and TRBJ2-1, with 16 bases that match TRBD2. Losses at the gene ends were 4 bases for V and 9 bases for J; bases not matched to a gene: 3. This CDR3 has 15 amino acids. Looked up from germline, CDR1 is LGHDT and CDR2 is YNNKEL (reference sequence). CDR3 DNA: TGTGCCAGCAGCCCGGGACTAGCGGGGGGGGCTGAGCAGTTCTTC. As protein: CASSPGLAGGAEQFF.

J is TRBJ2-3 and V is TRBV7-3; D may correspond to TRBD1 or TRBD2 (5 bases each). V was clipped by 5 bases and J by 1 base, with 19 bases between them. Per the germline V gene, CDR1 is SGHTA and CDR2 is FQGTGA. The CDR3 loop spans 17 amino acids. The CDR3 spells CASSLERSGPRTDTQYF. For the CDR3, the DNA is TGTGCCAGCAGCCTTGAACGGTCGGGACCCCGCACAGATACGCAGTATTTT.

V is TRBV3-1 and J is TRBJ1-5; D might be TRBD1 (6 bases). The CDR3 runs 14 residues. Deletions cut 5 bases from V and 0 bases from J, with 8 bases between. Germline CDR1 and CDR2: LGHDT and YNNKEL (reference sequence). In nucleotides, the CDR3 is TGTGCCAGCAGCGACAGGAATAGCAATCAGCCCCAGCATTTT. It translates to CASSDRNSNQPQHF.

This clonotype was seen many times. The rearrangement joins TRBV7-8 to TRBJ2-3, with D possibly being TRBD2 (5 bases). V shed 3 bases and J shed 6 bases, with 16 bases lying between them. Germline V gives CDR1 SGHVS, CDR2 FQNEAQ. The CDR3 is 15 amino acids. CDR3 sequence: CASSLSGVVADTQYF. The CDR3 DNA sequence: TGTGCCAGCAGCTTGTCCGGGGTAGTTGCCGATACGCAGTATTTT.

This clonotype was seen a few times. The rearrangement uses TRBV2 and TRBJ1-2, with 7 bases that match TRBD1. Germline loops: CDR1 SNHLY, CDR2 FYNNEI. The V gene end was trimmed by 7 bases and the J gene end by 4 bases; junction bases not matched to a gene: 12. The CDR3 loop spans 15 amino acids. As DNA, the CDR3 is TGTGCCAGCACTTTTCCCTCCAGGGGGACCTATGGCTACACCTTC. It translates to CASTFPSRGTYGYTF.

The sample holds a few counts of this clonotype. The chain uses TRBV10-3 and TRBJ1-2; D is unresolved. CDR1 is ENHRY and CDR2 is SYGVKD in the germline V gene. This CDR3 has 13 residues. Trimming stripped 8 bases from V and 1 base from J, with 11 bases between. As DNA, the CDR3 is TGTGCCATCTCTCCTGAGGGTAACTATGGCTACACCTTC. It yields the protein CAISPEGNYGYTF.

This clonotype was observed at least ten times. The gene calls are TRBV6-1 and TRBJ2-5, with 12 bases matching TRBD2. The CDR3 is made up of 15 amino acids. V gave up 5 bases and J gave up 1 base; unmatched junction bases: 2. Germline V gene data show CDR1 as MNHNS and CDR2 as SASEGT. The CDR3 region is CASSSGLAGQETQYF. CDR3 sequence (DNA): TGTGCCAGCAGTTCGGGACTAGCGGGCCAAGAGACCCAGTACTTC.

V usage is TRBV5-6 and J usage is TRBJ2-3; the D gene is possibly TRBD1 (8 bases). Germline values: CDR1 SGHDT, CDR2 YYEEEE. The CDR3 totals 15 residues. Between the trimmed V and J ends, which lost 0 bases and 4 bases, there was a span of 12 bases. This CDR3 is CASSLGTGGADTQYF. For the CDR3, the DNA is TGTGCCAGCAGCTTGGGCACAGGGGGGGCAGATACGCAGTATTTT.

This clonotype was observed at least ten times. This rearrangement joins TRBV2 to TRBJ2-2; no clear D. Germline CDR1 and CDR2: SNHLY and FYNNEI. V was trimmed by 4 bases and J by 7 bases, leaving 10 bases between them. The CDR3 has 13 residues. The CDR3 bases are TGTGCCAGCAGTGGGGCTCAGGTCGGGGAGCTGTTTTTT. It is translated as CASSGAQVGELFF. Full variable domain (outside the CDR3, taken from reference TRBV2 and TRBJ2-2): EPEVTQTPSHQVTQMGQEVILRCVPISNHLYFYWYRQILGQKVEFLVSFYNNEISEKSEIFDDQFSVERPDGSNFTLKIRSTKLEDSAMYFCASSGAQVGELFFGEGSRLTVL.

Points on this clonotype: Sequence at one end of the junction differs from germline and may be a read error. This chain links TRBV6-1 with TRBJ1-5; D might be TRBD1 (5 bases). The CDR3 totals 15 residues. Germline V gene lookup returns CDR1 MNHNS and CDR2 SASEGT. The CDR3 here is CASREGAASNQPQHF. DNA of the CDR3: TGTGCCAGCAGGGAAGGGGCAGCTAGCAATCAGCCCCAGCATTTT.

This chain links TRBV28 with TRBJ2-1; D unresolved. Germline lookup yields CDR1 MDHEN and CDR2 SYDVKM. V lost 2 bases to trimming and J lost 0 bases, with 11 bases between them. The CDR3 extends over 16 amino acids. CDR3 sequence reads: CASSLTSPSSYNEQFF. The CDR3 region has the DNA TGTGCCAGCAGTTTAACGTCCCCTAGCTCCTACAATGAGCAGTTCTTC. Full variable domain (rest looked up from reference TRBV28 and TRBJ2-1): DVKVTQSSRYLVKRTGEKVFLECVQDMDHENMFWYRQDPGLGLRLIYFSYDVKMKEKGDIPEGYSVSREKKERFSLILESASTNQTSMYLCASSLTSPSSYNEQFFGPGTRLTVL.